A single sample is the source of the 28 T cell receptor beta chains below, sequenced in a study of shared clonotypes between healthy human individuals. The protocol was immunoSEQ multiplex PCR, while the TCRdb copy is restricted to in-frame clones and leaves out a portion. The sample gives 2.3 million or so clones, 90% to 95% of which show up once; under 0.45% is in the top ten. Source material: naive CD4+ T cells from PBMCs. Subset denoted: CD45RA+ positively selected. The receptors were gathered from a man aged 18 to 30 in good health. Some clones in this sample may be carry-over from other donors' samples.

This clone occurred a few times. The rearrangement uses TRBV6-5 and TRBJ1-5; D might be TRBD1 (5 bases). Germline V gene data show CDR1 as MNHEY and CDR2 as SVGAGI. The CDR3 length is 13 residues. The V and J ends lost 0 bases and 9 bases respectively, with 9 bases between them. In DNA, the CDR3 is TGTGCCAGCAGTTACTCGGGACCGCCGCCCCAGCATTTT. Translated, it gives CASSYSGPPPQHF.

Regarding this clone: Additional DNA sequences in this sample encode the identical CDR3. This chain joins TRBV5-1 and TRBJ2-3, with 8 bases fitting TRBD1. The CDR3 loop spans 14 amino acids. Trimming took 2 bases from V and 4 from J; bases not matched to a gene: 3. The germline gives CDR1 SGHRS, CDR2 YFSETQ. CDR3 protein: CASSFGQGPDTQYF. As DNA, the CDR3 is TGCGCCAGCAGCTTCGGACAGGGCCCAGATACGCAGTATTTT.

The CDR3 nucleotides are TGTGCCAGCAGCTTAAGGCAGGGGTGGAATGAGCAGTTCTTC. Translating it yields CASSLRQGWNEQFF. The rearrangement joins TRBV7-3 to TRBJ2-1; D might be TRBD1 (6 bases). The CDR3 covers 14 residues. The V end was cut by 1 base, the J end by 7 bases, with 11 bases between. Germline V gene data show CDR1 as SGHTA and CDR2 as FQGTGA.

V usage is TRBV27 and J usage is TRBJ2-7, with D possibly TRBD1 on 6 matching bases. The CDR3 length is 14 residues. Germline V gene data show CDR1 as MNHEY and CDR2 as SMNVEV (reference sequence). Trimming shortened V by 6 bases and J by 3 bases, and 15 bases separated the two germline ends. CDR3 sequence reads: CASRKRGSRYEQYF. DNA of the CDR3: TGTGCCAGCAGGAAGAGGGGGTCACGCTACGAGCAGTACTTC.

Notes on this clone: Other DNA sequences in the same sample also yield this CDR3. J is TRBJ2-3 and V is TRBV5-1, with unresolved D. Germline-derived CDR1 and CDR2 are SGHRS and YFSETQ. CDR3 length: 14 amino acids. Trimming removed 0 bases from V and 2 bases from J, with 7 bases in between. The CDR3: CASSLAQDTDTQYF. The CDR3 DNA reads TGCGCCAGCAGCTTGGCCCAGGACACAGATACGCAGTATTTT.

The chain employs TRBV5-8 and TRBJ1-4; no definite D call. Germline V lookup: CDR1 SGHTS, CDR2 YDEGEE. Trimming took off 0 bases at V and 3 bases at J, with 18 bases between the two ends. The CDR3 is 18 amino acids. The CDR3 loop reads CASSLESRWREANEKLFF. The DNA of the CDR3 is TGTGCCAGCAGCTTGGAGTCGCGTTGGAGGGAAGCTAATGAAAAACTGTTTTTT. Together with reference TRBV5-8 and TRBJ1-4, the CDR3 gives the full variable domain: EAGVTQSPTHLIKTRGQQATLRCSPISGHTSVYWYQQALGLGLQFLLWYDEGEERNRGNFPPRFSGRQFPNYSSELNVNALELEDSALYLCASSLESRWREANEKLFFGSGTQLSVL.

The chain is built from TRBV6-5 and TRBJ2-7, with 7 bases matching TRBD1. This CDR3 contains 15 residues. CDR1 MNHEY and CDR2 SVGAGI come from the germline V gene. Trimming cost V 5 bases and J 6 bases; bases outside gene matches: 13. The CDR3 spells CASSRTRDRAFEQYF. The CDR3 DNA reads TGTGCCAGCAGTCGTACCCGGGACAGAGCCTTCGAGCAGTACTTC.

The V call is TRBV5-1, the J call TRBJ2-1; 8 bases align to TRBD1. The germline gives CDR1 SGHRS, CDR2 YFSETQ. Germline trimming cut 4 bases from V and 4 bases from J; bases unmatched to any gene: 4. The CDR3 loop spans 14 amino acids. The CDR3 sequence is CASSQGTGYNEQFF. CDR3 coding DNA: TGCGCCAGCAGCCAAGGGACAGGTTACAATGAGCAGTTCTTC.

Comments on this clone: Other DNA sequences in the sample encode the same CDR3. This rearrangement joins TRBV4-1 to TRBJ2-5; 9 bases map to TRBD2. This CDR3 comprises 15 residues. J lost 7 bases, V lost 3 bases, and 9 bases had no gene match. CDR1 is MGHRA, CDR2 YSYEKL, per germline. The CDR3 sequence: CASSQGLAGDGTQYF. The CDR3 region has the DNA TGCGCCAGCAGCCAGGGACTAGCCGGGGATGGGACCCAGTACTTC.

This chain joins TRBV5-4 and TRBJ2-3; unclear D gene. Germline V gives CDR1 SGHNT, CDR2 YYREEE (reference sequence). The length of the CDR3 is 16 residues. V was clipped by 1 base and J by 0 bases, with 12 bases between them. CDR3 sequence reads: CASSLSAPASTDTQYF. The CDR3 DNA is TGTGCCAGCAGCTTGTCCGCCCCAGCTAGCACAGATACGCAGTATTTT. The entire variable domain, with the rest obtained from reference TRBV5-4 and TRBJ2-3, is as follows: ETGVTQSPTHLIKTRGQQVTLRCSSQSGHNTVSWYQQALGQGPQFIFQYYREEENGRGNFPPRFSGLQFPNYSSELNVNALELDDSALYLCASSLSAPASTDTQYFGPGTRLTVL.

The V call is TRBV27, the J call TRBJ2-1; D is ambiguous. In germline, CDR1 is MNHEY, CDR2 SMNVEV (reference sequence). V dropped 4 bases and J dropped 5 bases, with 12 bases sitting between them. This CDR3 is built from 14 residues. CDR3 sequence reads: CASSSHGGDNEQFF. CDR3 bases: TGTGCCAGCAGTTCCCACGGCGGAGACAATGAGCAGTTCTTC.

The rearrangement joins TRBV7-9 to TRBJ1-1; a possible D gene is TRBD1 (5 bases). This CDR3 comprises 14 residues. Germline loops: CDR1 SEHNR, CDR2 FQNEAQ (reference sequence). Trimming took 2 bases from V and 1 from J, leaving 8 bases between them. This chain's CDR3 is CASSLMRGNTEAFF. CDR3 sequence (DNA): TGTGCCAGCAGCTTAATGAGGGGGAACACTGAAGCTTTCTTT.

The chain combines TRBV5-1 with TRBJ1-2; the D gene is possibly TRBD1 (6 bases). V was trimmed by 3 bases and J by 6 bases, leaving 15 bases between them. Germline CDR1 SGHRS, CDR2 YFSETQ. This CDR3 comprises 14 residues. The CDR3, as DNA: TGCGCCAGCAGCTCCCAGGGGTTGTGGGATGGCTACACCTTC. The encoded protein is CASSSQGLWDGYTF.

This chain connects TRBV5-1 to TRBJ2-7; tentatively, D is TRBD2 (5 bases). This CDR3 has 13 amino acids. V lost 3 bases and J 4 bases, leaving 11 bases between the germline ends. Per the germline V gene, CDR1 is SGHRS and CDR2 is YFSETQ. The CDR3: CASSSGYKYEQYF. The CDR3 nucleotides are TGCGCCAGCAGCTCGGGGTACAAGTACGAGCAGTACTTC.

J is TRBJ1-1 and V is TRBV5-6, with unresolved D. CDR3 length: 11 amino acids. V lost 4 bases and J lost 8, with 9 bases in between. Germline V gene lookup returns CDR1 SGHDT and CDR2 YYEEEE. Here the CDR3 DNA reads TGTGCCAGCAGCCGGACCCGAGAAGCTTTCTTT. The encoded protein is CASSRTREAFF.

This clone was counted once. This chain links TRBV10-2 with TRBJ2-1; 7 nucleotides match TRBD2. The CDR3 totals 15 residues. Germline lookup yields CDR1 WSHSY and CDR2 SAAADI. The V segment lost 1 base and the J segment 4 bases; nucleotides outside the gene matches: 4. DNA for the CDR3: TGCGCCAGCAGTGAGTTCCGGGAGGCGTACAATGAGCAGTTCTTC. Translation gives CASSEFREAYNEQFF.

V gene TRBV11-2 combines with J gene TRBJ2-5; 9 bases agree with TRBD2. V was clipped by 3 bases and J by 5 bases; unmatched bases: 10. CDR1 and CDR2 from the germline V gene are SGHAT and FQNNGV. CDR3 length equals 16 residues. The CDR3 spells CASSLDSGSGGETQYF. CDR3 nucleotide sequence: TGTGCCAGCAGCTTGGATAGCGGGAGTGGGGGTGAGACCCAGTACTTC.

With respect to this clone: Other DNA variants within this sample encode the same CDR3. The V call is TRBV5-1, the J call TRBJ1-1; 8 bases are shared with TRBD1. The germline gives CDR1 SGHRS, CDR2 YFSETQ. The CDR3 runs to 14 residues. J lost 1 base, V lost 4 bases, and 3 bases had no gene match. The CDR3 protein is CASSRTGSNTEAFF. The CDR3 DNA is TGCGCCAGCAGCCGGACAGGGTCGAACACTGAAGCTTTCTTT.

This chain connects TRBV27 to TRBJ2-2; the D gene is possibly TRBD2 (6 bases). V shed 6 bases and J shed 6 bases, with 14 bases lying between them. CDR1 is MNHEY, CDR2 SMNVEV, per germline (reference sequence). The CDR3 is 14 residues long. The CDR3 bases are TGTGCCAGCAGGCGGGACCCCGCTGCCGGGGAGCTGTTTTTT. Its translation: CASRRDPAAGELFF.

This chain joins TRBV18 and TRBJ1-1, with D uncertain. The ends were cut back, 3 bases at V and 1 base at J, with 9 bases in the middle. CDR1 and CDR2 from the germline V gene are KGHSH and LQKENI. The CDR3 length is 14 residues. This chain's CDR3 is CASSPSQENTEAFF. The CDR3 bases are TGTGCCAGCTCACCTTCCCAAGAGAACACTGAAGCTTTCTTT.

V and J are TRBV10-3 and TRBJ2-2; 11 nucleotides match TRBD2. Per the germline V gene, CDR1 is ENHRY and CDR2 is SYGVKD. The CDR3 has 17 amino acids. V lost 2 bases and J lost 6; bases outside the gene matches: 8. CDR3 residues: CAISEQLAGVEAGELFF. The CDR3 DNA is TGTGCCATCAGTGAGCAACTAGCGGGAGTCGAGGCCGGGGAGCTGTTTTTT.

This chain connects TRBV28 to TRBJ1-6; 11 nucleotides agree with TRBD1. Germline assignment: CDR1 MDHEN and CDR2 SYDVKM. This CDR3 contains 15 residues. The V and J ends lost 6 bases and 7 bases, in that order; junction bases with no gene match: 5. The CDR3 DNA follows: TGTGCCAGCAGAGGACAGGGGGCGCAGAATTCACCCCTCCACTTT. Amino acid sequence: CASRGQGAQNSPLHF. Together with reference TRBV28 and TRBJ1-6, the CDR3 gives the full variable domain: DVKVTQSSRYLVKRTGEKVFLECVQDMDHENMFWYRQDPGLGLRLIYFSYDVKMKEKGDIPEGYSVSREKKERFSLILESASTNQTSMYLCASRGQGAQNSPLHFGNGTRLTVT.

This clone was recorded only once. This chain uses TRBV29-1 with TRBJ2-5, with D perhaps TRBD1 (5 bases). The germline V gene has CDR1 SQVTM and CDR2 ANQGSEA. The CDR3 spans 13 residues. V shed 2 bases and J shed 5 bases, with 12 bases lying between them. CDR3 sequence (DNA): TGCAGCGTTGAATCTCGGCCAGGGGAGACCCAGTACTTC. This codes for CSVESRPGETQYF.

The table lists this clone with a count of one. CDR3 region: CASSSPPRWPRNTEAFF. The CDR3 DNA reads TGTGCCAGCAGTTCACCTCCGAGGTGGCCCAGGAACACTGAAGCTTTCTTT. The chain links TRBV28 to TRBJ1-1, with D hard to call. The V end lost 4 bases, the J end lost 1 base, and 19 bases lay between the germline ends. Germline V gene data show CDR1 as MDHEN and CDR2 as SYDVKM. This CDR3 has 17 amino acids.

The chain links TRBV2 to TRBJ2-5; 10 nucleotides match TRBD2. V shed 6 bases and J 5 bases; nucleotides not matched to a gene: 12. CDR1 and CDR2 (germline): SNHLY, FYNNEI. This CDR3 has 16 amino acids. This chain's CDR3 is CASRRRTSGGGETQYF. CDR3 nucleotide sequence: TGTGCCAGCAGGCGACGGACTAGCGGAGGCGGTGAGACCCAGTACTTC.

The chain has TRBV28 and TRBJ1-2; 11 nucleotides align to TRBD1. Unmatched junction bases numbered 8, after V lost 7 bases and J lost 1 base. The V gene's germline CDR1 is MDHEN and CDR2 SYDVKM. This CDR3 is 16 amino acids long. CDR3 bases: TGTGCCAGCACTGGGACAGGGGGAGTCCTTAACTATGGCTACACCTTC. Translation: CASTGTGGVLNYGYTF.

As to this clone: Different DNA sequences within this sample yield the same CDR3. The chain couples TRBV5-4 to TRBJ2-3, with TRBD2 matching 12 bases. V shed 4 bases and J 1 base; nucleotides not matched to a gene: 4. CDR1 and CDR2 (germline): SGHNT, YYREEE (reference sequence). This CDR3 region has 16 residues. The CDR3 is CASSPRLAGGTDTQYF. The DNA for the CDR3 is TGTGCCAGCAGCCCGAGACTAGCGGGAGGCACAGATACGCAGTATTTT.

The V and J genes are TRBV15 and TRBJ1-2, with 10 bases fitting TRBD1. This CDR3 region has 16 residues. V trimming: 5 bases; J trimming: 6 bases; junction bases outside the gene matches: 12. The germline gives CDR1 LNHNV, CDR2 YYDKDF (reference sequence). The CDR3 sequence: CATSPRQGQGRNGYTF. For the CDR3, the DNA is TGTGCCACCAGCCCTCGGCAGGGACAGGGGAGGAATGGCTACACCTTC.